The sequence of this T cell receptor beta chain was determined in a study of blood T cells in healthy people across ages. V lost 2 bases to trimming and J lost 5 bases, with 16 bases between them. The length of the CDR3 is 16 residues. Germline-derived CDR1 and CDR2 are SGHDN and FVKESK. Next came a second PCR, run for about 6 to 11 cycles, which used a sample-barcoded 5' primer along with a J-beta primer mix. TCRdb reprocessed the 5' RACE reads with MiXCR, giving one entry per CDR3 protein. Of 500,000 to 650,000 distinct CDR3 sequences listed, around 27% are singletons. With respect to this clonotype: Its cognate antigen is unknown.

Findings and limits, study-wide: Estimates of total diversity, which came from one million sequenced T cells, were considered to be underestimates.

The sample was also reused in another study, on T cells of mothers and their children.

The genes are TRBV14 and TRBJ2-1, with D possibly being TRBD2 (6 bases). The origin of this receptor is a boy aged 2 to 9 in good health. Material for sequencing was blood. The CDR3 nucleotides read TGTGCCAGCAGCCAATTCCGGGGAGGAGGTAACAATGAGCAGTTCTTC. Translation: CASSQFRGGGNNEQFF.